This T cell receptor (beta chain) was captured in a study of OX40 agonist ivuxolimab in advanced cancers. Study-wide background: It was ivuxolimab, an agonistic anti-OX40 (CD134) antibody, that patients were treated with. Ivuxolimab, which patients received intravenously every 2 weeks, was dosed at 0.01 to 10 mg/kg. The eligibility criteria allowed prior anti-PD-1, anti-PD-L1 or anti-CTLA-4 therapy, and approximately 38% had some. Overall study results and limits: Still undetermined is the antigen specificity of the expanded peripheral T cells.

The protocol was immunoSEQ multiplex PCR, while the TCRdb copy is restricted to in-frame clones and leaves out a portion. The table lists fewer than 70,000 clones, 70% to 90% of them singletons. On this clone itself: Its antigen is not identified.

This CDR3 comprises 13 residues. The germline V gene encodes CDR1 SQVTM and CDR2 ANQGSEA. The trim removed 3 bases at V and 4 bases at J, leaving 3 bases unmatched. This TCR came from an adult with an advanced solid tumor such as melanoma, head and neck, liver or kidney cancer. The material was CD4+ or CD8+ T cells sorted from blood, obtained in a trial of the OX40 agonist ivuxolimab. This sequence joins TRBV29-1 and TRBJ1-2; TRBD1 matches at 9 bases. The CDR3 protein is CSVEDRGIYGYTF. The CDR3 nucleotides read TGCAGCGTTGAGGACAGGGGAATCTATGGCTACACCTTC.